One TCR beta chain is described in this entry. The time point here: archival surgical resection tumor tissue. All patients were mismatch repair deficient, assessed by either PCR or immunohistochemistry. The data were produced by immunoSEQ multiplex PCR, yet TCRdb's version contains in-frame clones alone and is incomplete. The sample consists of around 810 clones, 69% of them appearing once. This CDR3 comprises 14 residues. V lost 4 bases to trimming and J lost 8 bases, with 17 bases between them. The germline V gene has CDR1 MNHEY and CDR2 SVGAGI. The data stem from a study of PD-1 blockade in mismatch repair-deficient tumors.

The material was primary tumor tissue, obtained from a patient treated with pembrolizumab. The rearrangement uses TRBV6-5 and TRBJ1-2; a weak D match, TRBD1 (6 bases). The receptor was derived from an adult with mismatch repair-deficient cancer. CDR3 in amino acids: CASSLRTEITGYTF. DNA of the CDR3: TGTGCCAGCAGTTTACGGACAGAGATCACAGGCTACACCTTC.